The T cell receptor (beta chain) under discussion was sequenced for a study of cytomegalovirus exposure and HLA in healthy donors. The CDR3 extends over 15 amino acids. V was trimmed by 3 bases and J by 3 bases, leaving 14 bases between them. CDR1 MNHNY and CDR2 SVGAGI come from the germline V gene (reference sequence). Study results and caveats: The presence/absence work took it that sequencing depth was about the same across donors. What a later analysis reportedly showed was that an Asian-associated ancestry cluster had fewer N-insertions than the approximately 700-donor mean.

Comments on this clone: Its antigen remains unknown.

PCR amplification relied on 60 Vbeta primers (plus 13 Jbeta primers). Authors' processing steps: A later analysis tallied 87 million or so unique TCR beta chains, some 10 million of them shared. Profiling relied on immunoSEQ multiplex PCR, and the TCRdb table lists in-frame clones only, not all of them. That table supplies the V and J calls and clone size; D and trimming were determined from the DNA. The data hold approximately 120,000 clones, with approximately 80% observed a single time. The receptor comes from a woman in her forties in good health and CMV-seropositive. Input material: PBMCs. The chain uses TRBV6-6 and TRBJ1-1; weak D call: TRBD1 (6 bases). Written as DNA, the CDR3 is TGTGCCAGCAGTTATTCTTTACAGGGCTACACTGAAGCTTTCTTT. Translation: CASSYSLQGYTEAFF.